These 3 T cell receptor beta chains came from one sample sequenced in a study of shared clonotypes between healthy human individuals (dated by TCRdb to between 2020 and 2021). Library construction relied on the immunoSEQ multiplex PCR assay. In TCRdb, the immuneACCESS table is reduced to in-frame sequences with V and J assigned. These tables do not hold every clone; where another copy was compared, an unresolved V gene accounts for under half, and the others remain unexplained. The sample yields millions of clones; 95% were counted once. The ten biggest clones cover 0.13% of the sample. The sequenced sample consisted of naive CD4+ T cells sorted from blood. In light of the paper, this sample's cell subset or site label describes: CD45RA+ positively selected. These receptor sequences come from a man younger than 35 in good health.

In this sample, this clone turned up a few times. This CDR3 is CAIRQAYEQYF. In nucleotides, the CDR3 is TGTGCCATCAGACAGGCCTACGAGCAGTACTTC. This chain uses TRBV10-3 with TRBJ2-7, with D possibly being TRBD1 (5 bases). From germline, CDR1 is ENHRY and CDR2 SYGVKD. CDR3 length: 11 residues. V shed 6 bases and J shed 2 bases, with 5 bases lying between them.

This chain links TRBV30 with TRBJ1-1; D perhaps matches TRBD1 (6 bases). This CDR3 is built from 13 residues. Trimming took off 0 bases at V and 8 bases at J, with 13 bases between the two ends. Germline CDR1 GTSNPN, CDR2 SVGIG (reference sequence). The CDR3 region is CAWSVSRGLEAFF. In DNA, the CDR3 is TGTGCCTGGAGTGTTTCGCGGGGGCTGGAAGCTTTCTTT.

The V call is TRBV6-1, the J call TRBJ2-1, with 11 nucleotides matching TRBD2. Germline CDR1 reads MNHNS; CDR2 reads SASEGT. The CDR3 spans 12 residues. CDR3 DNA: TGTGCGACCGGGACTAGCGGCAATGAGCAGTTCTTC. Its protein is CATGTSGNEQFF.